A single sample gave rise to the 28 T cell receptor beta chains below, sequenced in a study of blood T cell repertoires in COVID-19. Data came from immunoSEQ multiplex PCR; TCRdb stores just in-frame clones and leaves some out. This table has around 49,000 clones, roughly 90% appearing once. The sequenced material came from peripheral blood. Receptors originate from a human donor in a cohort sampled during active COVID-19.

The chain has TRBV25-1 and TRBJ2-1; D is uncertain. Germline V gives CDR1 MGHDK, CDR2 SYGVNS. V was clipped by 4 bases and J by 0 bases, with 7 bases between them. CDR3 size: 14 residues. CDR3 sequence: CASSVTVSYNEQFF. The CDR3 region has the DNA TGTGCCAGCAGTGTGACTGTCTCCTACAATGAGCAGTTCTTC.

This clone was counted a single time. Written as DNA, the CDR3 is TGTGCCAGCAGCCTGATGTTCTCGCAGACAGATACGCAGTATTTT. Its translation: CASSLMFSQTDTQYF. The rearrangement uses TRBV14 and TRBJ2-3, with D uncertain. The germline gives CDR1 SGHDN, CDR2 FVKESK. This CDR3 has 15 amino acids. The V end was cut by 4 bases, the J end by 3 bases, with 14 bases between.

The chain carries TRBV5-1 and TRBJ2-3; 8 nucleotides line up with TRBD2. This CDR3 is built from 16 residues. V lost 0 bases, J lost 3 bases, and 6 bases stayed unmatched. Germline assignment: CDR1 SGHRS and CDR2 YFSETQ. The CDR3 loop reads CASSLAKRGGTDTQYF. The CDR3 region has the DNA TGCGCCAGCAGCTTGGCCAAACGGGGGGGTACAGATACGCAGTATTTT.

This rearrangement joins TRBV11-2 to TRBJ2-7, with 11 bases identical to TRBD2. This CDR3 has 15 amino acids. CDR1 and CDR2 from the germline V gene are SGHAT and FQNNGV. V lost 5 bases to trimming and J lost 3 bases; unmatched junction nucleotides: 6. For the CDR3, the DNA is TGTGCCAGCAGCCCCAGCCTAGCGGGAGGCTACGAGCAGTACTTC. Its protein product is CASSPSLAGGYEQYF. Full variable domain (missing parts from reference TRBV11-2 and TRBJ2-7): EAGVAQSPRYKIIEKRQSVAFWCNPISGHATLYWYQQILGQGPKLLIQFQNNGVVDDSQLPKDRFSAERLKGVDSTLKIQPAKLEDSAVYLCASSPSLAGGYEQYFGPGTRLTVT.

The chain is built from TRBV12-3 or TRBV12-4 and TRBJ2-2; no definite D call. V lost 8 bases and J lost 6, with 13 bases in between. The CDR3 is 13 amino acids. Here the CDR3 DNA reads TGTGCCAGCCACAGTATACGCCCCGGGGAGCTGTTTTTT. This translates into CASHSIRPGELFF.

The CDR3 region is CASSPGQGVSNYGYTF. CDR3 nucleotides: TGTGCCAGCAGCCCGGGACAGGGGGTTTCTAACTATGGCTACACCTTC. This chain connects TRBV9 to TRBJ1-2; the match to TRBD1 covers 11 bases. The CDR3 has 16 amino acids. V lost 4 bases, J lost 0 bases, and 5 bases stayed unmatched. The germline V gene has CDR1 SGDLS and CDR2 YYNGEE.

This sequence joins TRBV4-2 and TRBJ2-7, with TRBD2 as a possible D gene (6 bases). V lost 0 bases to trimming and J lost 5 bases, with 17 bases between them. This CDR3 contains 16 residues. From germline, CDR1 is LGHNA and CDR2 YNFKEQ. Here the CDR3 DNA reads TGTGCCAGCAGCCAAGATTCCGCCGGGGGAAAGGACGAGCAGTACTTC. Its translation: CASSQDSAGGKDEQYF.

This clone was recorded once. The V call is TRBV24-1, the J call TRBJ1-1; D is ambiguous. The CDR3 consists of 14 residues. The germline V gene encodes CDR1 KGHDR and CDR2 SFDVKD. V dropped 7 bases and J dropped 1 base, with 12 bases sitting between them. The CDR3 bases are TGTGCCACCAGAGCGGCTAGAGGGAACACTGAAGCTTTCTTT. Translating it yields CATRAARGNTEAFF.

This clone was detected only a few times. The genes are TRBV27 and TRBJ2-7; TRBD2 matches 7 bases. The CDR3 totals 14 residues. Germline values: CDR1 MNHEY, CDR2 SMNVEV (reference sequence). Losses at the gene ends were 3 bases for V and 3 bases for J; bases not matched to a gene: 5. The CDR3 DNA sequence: TGTGCCAGCAGTTTCTCGGGAGGCCTCTACGAGCAGTACTTC. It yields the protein CASSFSGGLYEQYF.

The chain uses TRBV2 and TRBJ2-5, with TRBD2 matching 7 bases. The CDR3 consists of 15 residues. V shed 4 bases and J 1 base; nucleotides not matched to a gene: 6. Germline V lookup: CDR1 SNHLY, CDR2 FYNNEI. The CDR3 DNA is TGTGCCAGCAGTGGGGTACGGGGGGTCCAAGAGACCCAGTACTTC. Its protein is CASSGVRGVQETQYF.

CDR3 region: CASKRGSVTDTQYF. The CDR3 DNA follows: TGTGCCAGCAAGCGGGGTTCGGTCACAGATACGCAGTATTTT. V is TRBV7-2 and J is TRBJ2-3; TRBD2 agrees at 7 bases. The CDR3 is 14 amino acids. Unmatched junction bases numbered 6, after V lost 7 bases and J lost 2 bases. The germline CDR1 and CDR2 sequences are SGHTA and FQGNSA.

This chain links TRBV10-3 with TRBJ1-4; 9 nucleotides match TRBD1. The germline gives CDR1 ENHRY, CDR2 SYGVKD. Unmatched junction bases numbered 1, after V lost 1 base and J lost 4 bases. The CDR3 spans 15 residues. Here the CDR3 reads CAISEWGQGNEKLFF. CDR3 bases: TGTGCCATCAGTGAGTGGGGACAGGGTAATGAAAAACTGTTTTTT.

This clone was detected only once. CDR3 region: CASRDRGRIDEQYF. CDR3 DNA: TGTGCCAGCAGGGACAGGGGGCGCATCGACGAGCAGTACTTC. The chain is built from TRBV6-5 and TRBJ2-7; 11 bases match TRBD1. Germline V lookup: CDR1 MNHEY, CDR2 SVGAGI. The V segment lost 6 bases and the J segment 5 bases; nucleotides outside the gene matches: 6. The CDR3 runs 14 residues.

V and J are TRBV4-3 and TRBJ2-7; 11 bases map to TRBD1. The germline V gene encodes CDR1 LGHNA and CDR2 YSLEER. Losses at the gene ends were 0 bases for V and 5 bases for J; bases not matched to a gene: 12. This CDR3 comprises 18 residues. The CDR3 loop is CASSQEGRLGGQGDEQYF. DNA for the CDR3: TGCGCCAGCAGCCAAGAGGGACGACTGGGGGGACAGGGGGACGAGCAGTACTTC.

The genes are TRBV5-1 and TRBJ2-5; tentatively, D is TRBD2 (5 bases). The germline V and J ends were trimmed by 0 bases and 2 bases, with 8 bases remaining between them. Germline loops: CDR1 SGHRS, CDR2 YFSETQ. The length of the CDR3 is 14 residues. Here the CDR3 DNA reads TGCGCCAGCAGCTTGGGGCTAGCTCAAGAGACCCAGTACTTC. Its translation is CASSLGLAQETQYF. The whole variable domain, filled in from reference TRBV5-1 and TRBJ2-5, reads KAGVTQTPRYLIKTRGQQVTLSCSPISGHRSVSWYQQTPGQGLQFLFEYFSETQRNKGNFPGRFSGRQFSNSRSEMNVSTLELGDSALYLCASSLGLAQETQYFGPGTRLLVL.

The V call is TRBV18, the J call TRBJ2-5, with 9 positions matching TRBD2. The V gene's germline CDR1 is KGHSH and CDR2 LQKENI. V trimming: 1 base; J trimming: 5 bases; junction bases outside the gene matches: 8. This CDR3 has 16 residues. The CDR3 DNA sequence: TGTGCCAGCTCACCACTGGGTAGCGGGGGTTTGGAGACCCAGTACTTC. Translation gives CASSPLGSGGLETQYF.

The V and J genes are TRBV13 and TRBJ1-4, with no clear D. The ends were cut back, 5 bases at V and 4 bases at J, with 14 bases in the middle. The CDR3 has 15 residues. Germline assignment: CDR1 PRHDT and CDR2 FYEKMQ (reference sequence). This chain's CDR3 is CASSPTGSLNEKLFF. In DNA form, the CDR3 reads TGTGCCAGCAGCCCCACGGGGAGCCTTAATGAAAAACTGTTTTTT. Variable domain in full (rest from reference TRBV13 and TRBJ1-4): AAGVIQSPRHLIKEKRETATLKCYPIPRHDTVYWYQQGPGQDPQFLISFYEKMQSDKGSIPDRFSAQQFSDYHSELNMSSLELGDSALYFCASSPTGSLNEKLFFGSGTQLSVL.

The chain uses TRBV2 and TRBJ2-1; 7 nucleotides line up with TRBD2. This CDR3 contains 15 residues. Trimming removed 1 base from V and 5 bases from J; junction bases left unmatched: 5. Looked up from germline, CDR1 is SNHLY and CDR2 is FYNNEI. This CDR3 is CASSEEAGNNNEQFF. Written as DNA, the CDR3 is TGTGCCAGCAGTGAAGAAGCGGGAAACAACAATGAGCAGTTCTTC. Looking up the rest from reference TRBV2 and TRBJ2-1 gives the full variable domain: EPEVTQTPSHQVTQMGQEVILRCVPISNHLYFYWYRQILGQKVEFLVSFYNNEISEKSEIFDDQFSVERPDGSNFTLKIRSTKLEDSAMYFCASSEEAGNNNEQFFGPGTRLTVL.

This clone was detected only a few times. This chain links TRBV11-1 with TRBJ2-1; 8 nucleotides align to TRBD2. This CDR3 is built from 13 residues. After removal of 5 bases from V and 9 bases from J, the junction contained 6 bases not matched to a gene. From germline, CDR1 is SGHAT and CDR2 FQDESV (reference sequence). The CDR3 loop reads CASSPPGGIEQFF. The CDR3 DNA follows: TGTGCCAGCAGCCCACCGGGGGGGATTGAGCAGTTCTTC. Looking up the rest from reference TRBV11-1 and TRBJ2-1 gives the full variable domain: EAEVAQSPRYKITEKSQAVAFWCDPISGHATLYWYRQILGQGPELLVQFQDESVVDDSQLPKDRFSAERLKGVDSTLKIQPAELGDSAMYLCASSPPGGIEQFFGPGTRLTVL.

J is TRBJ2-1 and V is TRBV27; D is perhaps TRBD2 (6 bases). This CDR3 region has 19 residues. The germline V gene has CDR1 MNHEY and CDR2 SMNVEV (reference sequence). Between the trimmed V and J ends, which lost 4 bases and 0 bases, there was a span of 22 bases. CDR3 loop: CASSSHGRGRDNSYNEQFF. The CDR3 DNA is TGTGCCAGCAGTTCCCATGGGCGAGGGCGGGATAACTCCTACAATGAGCAGTTCTTC.

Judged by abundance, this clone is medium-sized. CDR3 bases: TGTGCCACCAGTGACCGCGGACAGACCACCGGGGAGCTGTTTTTT. Translating it yields CATSDRGQTTGELFF. The chain recombines TRBV24-1 with TRBJ2-2, with a possible D match to TRBD1 (6 bases). V dropped 4 bases and J dropped 4 bases, with 12 bases sitting between them. This CDR3 is built from 15 residues. Germline lookup yields CDR1 KGHDR and CDR2 SFDVKD.

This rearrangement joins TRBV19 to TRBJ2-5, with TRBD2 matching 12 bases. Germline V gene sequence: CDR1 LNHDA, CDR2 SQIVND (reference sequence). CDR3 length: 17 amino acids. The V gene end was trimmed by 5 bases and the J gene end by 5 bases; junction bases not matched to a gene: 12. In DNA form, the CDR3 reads TGTGCCAGTAGTCGACTAGCGGGAGTTTGGGAATTTGAGACCCAGTACTTC. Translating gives CASSRLAGVWEFETQYF.

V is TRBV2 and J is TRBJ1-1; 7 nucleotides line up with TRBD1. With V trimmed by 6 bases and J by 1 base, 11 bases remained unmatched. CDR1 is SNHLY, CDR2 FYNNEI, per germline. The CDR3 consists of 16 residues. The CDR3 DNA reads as TGTGCCAGCAGAGTACCGGGACAGTGGGAGAACACTGAAGCTTTCTTT. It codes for CASRVPGQWENTEAFF.

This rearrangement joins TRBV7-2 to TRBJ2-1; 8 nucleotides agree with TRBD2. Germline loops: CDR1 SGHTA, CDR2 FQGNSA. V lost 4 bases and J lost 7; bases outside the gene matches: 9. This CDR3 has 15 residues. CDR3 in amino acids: CASSSQAGAGNEQFF. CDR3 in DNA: TGTGCCAGCAGCTCCCAAGCGGGAGCTGGAAATGAGCAGTTCTTC.

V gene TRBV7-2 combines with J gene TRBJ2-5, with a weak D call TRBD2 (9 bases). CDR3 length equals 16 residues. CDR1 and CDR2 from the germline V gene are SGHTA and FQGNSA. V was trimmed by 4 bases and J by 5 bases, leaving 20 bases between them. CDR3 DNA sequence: TGTGCCAGCAGCTGGGACAGGAGCGGGGGGCGCGAGACCCAGTACTTC. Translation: CASSWDRSGGRETQYF.

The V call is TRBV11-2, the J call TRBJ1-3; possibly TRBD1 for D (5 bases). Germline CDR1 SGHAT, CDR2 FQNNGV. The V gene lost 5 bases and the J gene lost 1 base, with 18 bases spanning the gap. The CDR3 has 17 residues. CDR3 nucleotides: TGTGCCAGCAGCGTGACCAGGAGCAGGGCATCTGGAAACACCATATATTTT. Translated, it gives CASSVTRSRASGNTIYF.

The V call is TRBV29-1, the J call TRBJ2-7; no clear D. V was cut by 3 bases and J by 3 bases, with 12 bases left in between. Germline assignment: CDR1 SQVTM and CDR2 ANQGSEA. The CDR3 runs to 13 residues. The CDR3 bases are TGCAGCGTTGACTTCACTGGCGGCTACGAGCAGTACTTC. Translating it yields CSVDFTGGYEQYF.

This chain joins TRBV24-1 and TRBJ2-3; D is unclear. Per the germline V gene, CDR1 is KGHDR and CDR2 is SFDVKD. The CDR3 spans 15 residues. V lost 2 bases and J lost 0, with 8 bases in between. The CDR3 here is CATSDSHGSTDTQYF. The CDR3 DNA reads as TGTGCCACCAGTGATTCTCACGGTAGCACAGATACGCAGTATTTT.